The next 21 T cell receptor beta chains were all read from a single sample in a study of T cells in Graves' hyperthyroidism and ophthalmopathy. Amplification of TCR beta CDR3 regions used RNA as the template. With the HTBI primer set, the TCR CDR3 went through a first round of RT-PCR. TCRdb called the multiplex PCR reads again in MiXCR, with one record for every CDR3 protein. Here the sample spans a few hundred thousand distinct CDR3 sequences, less than 15% being singletons. Sequenced sample: blood. Source of these receptors: a woman in her 40s with Graves' hyperthyroidism.

V usage is TRBV7-6 and J usage is TRBJ2-3; 8 bases agree with TRBD1. V trimming: 5 bases; J trimming: 0 bases; junction bases outside the gene matches: 7. The CDR3 consists of 16 residues. CDR1 and CDR2 from the germline V gene are SGHVS and FNYEAQ. The CDR3 sequence is CASSTPGQASTDTQYF. CDR3 nucleotides: TGTGCCAGCAGCACCCCGGGACAGGCTAGCACAGATACGCAGTATTTT.

The chain joins TRBV5-1 to TRBJ1-1; 7 nucleotides align to TRBD1. Germline V gene data show CDR1 as SGHRS and CDR2 as YFSETQ. With V trimmed by 2 bases and J by 3 bases, 7 bases remained unmatched. The CDR3 is made up of 15 amino acids. CDR3 sequence: CASSLQPGGDTEAFF. The CDR3 DNA follows: TGCGCCAGCAGCTTACAGCCAGGGGGTGACACTGAAGCTTTCTTT.

The chain recombines TRBV20-1 with TRBJ1-3; 9 positions agree with TRBD1. CDR3 length equals 16 residues. Germline V gene lookup returns CDR1 DFQATT and CDR2 SNEGSKA (reference sequence). Trimming took 5 bases from V and 2 from J; bases not matched to a gene: 10. CDR3 DNA sequence: TGCAGTGCTCGTTTATCCGACAGGGGGGCTGGAAACACCATATATTTT. Protein sequence: CSARLSDRGAGNTIYF.

Details on this clonotype: This may stem from a read error, because a much larger clone lies one nucleotide away. The CDR3 loop reads CASDPEGLHKENTDTQYF. CDR3 DNA sequence: TGTGCTAGTGACCCCGAGGGCCTTCATAAAGAGAACACAGATACGCAGTATTTT. The V and J genes are TRBV12-5 and TRBJ2-3, with TRBD2 as a possible D gene (5 bases). V dropped 7 bases and J dropped 2 bases, with 25 bases sitting between them. Per germline, CDR1 LGHNT and CDR2 FRNRAP. CDR3 length: 18 residues. The complete variable domain, with remaining parts taken from reference TRBV12-5 and TRBJ2-3, reads DARVTQTPRHKVTEMGQEVTMRCQPILGHNTVFWYRQTMMQGLELLAYFRNRAPLDDSGMPKDRFSAEMPDATLATLKIQPSEPRDSAVYFCASDPEGLHKENTDTQYFGPGTRLTVL.

There are many counts of this clonotype. The CDR3 is CASSYITSGSFNSYNEQFF. As DNA, the CDR3 is TGTGCCAGCAGTTACATCACTAGCGGGAGTTTTAACTCCTACAATGAGCAGTTCTTC. The rearrangement uses TRBV6-2 or TRBV6-3 and TRBJ2-1; 11 nucleotides agree with TRBD2. Germline lookup yields CDR1 MNHEY and CDR2 SVGEGT. The CDR3 is 19 residues long. V lost 2 bases to trimming and J lost 0 bases; unmatched junction nucleotides: 9.

In its sample, this clonotype was seen many times. The chain joins TRBV15 to TRBJ2-7; maybe TRBD2 (6 bases). Germline V lookup: CDR1 LNHNV, CDR2 YYDKDF (reference sequence). The CDR3 is 15 residues long. Trimming pared 0 bases from V and 1 base from J, leaving 10 bases between. CDR3 region: CATSRDRGSSYEQYF. The DNA for the CDR3 is TGTGCCACCAGCAGAGATCGGGGGAGTTCCTACGAGCAGTACTTC.

Ten or more counts support this clonotype. The chain is built from TRBV2 and TRBJ1-6; maybe TRBD1 (6 bases). The V end lost 7 bases, the J end lost 6 bases, and 10 bases lay between the germline ends. CDR3 length: 13 residues. Germline assignment: CDR1 SNHLY and CDR2 FYNNEI. The CDR3: CASKGQTNSPLHF. The CDR3 DNA is TGTGCCAGCAAGGGACAAACTAATTCACCCCTCCACTTT.

The chain uses TRBV4-2 and TRBJ2-1; TRBD2 agrees at 7 bases. Trimming cost V 4 bases and J 10 bases; bases outside gene matches: 13. Germline V gene data show CDR1 as LGHNA and CDR2 as YNFKEQ. The length of the CDR3 is 15 residues. The CDR3 reads CASSRLGAGEDEQFF. The CDR3 DNA reads TGTGCCAGCAGCCGATTAGGGGCGGGAGAAGACGAGCAGTTCTTC.

This clonotype was picked up a small number of times. CDR3: CASSYSGSGVVAGELFF. For the CDR3, the DNA is TGTGCCAGCAGTTACTCGGGATCCGGGGTGGTCGCCGGGGAGCTGTTTTTT. The V gene is TRBV6-2 or TRBV6-3, the J gene TRBJ2-2, with a possible D match to TRBD2 (5 bases). V was pared by 0 bases and J by 6 bases, with 17 bases between. The germline V gene encodes CDR1 MNHEY and CDR2 SVGEGT. The CDR3 runs 17 residues.

This clonotype was seen repeatedly, ten times or more. The genes are TRBV6-1 and TRBJ1-1; D remains unclear. The CDR3 sequence is 17 residues long. V was cut by 6 bases and J by 1 base, with 21 bases left in between. The germline CDR1 and CDR2 sequences are MNHNS and SASEGT. The CDR3 nucleotides read TGTGCCAGCAGGCCGGACCTAGGGCTTGAAAGGAACACTGAAGCTTTCTTT. This codes for CASRPDLGLERNTEAFF.

This clonotype appeared many times. V is TRBV20-1 and J is TRBJ2-3; TRBD2 aligns across 7 bases. Germline V lookup: CDR1 DFQATT, CDR2 SNEGSKA (reference sequence). V lost 4 bases, J lost 0 bases, and 4 bases stayed unmatched. The CDR3 totals 14 residues. The CDR3: CSAIREASTDTQYF. The CDR3, as DNA: TGCAGTGCTATCCGGGAGGCTAGCACAGATACGCAGTATTTT.

Of note for this clonotype: Relative to the germline gene, one junction end is altered; a read error may explain this. V is TRBV7-9 and J is TRBJ1-5; a possible D gene is TRBD1 (5 bases). The CDR3 is made up of 15 amino acids. Germline CDR1 SEHNR, CDR2 FQNEAQ (reference sequence). The CDR3 reads CVSSLGTAANQPQHF. The CDR3 nucleotides are TGTGTCAGCAGCCTAGGGACGGCAGCCAATCAGCCCCAGCATTTT.

This clonotype was detected many times. V gene TRBV6-1 combines with J gene TRBJ1-5; 8 bases line up with TRBD1. V dropped 5 bases and J dropped 6; count of bases not matched to a gene: 9. The CDR3 contains 15 residues. Germline V CDR1 and CDR2: MNHNS, SASEGT. The CDR3 coding sequence is TGTGCCAGCAGTCCAATAGGACAGGGTGGTCAGCCCCAGCATTTT. Translated, it gives CASSPIGQGGQPQHF.

This clonotype was picked up many times. V usage is TRBV19 and J usage is TRBJ1-4; D gene unclear. V gave up 0 bases and J gave up 5 bases, with 16 bases separating them. Per the germline V gene, CDR1 is LNHDA and CDR2 is SQIVND (reference sequence). The CDR3 has 17 amino acids. The CDR3 loop is CASSIDKGPIRNEKLFF. The DNA of the CDR3 is TGTGCCAGTAGTATAGATAAAGGACCAATAAGGAATGAAAAACTGTTTTTT.

This clonotype was recorded at least ten times. The chain is built from TRBV20-1 and TRBJ2-3, with 7 bases that match TRBD2. The V gene end was trimmed by 0 bases and the J gene end by 6 bases; junction bases not matched to a gene: 12. CDR1 is DFQATT and CDR2 is SNEGSKA in the germline V gene (reference sequence). The CDR3 is 16 residues long. CDR3 nucleotides: TGCAGTGCTAGAGACCCTAGCGGACCACCCCCGGATACGCAGTATTTT. Its protein is CSARDPSGPPPDTQYF.

This clonotype showed up many times. In DNA form, the CDR3 reads TGTGCCAGCAGCTTGCGGAGTTACAATGAGCAGTTCTTC. Translating it yields CASSLRSYNEQFF. The chain joins TRBV5-6 to TRBJ2-1; D is unresolved. CDR1 is SGHDT and CDR2 is YYEEEE in the germline V gene. This CDR3 contains 13 residues. Trimming left V 1 base short and J 4 bases short, with 6 bases between.

The count of this clonotype is one. This chain links TRBV4-1 with TRBJ2-2; D is perhaps TRBD1 (6 bases). V was cut by 4 bases and J by 3 bases, with 15 bases left in between. The CDR3 loop spans 16 amino acids. Germline V gene sequence: CDR1 MGHRA, CDR2 YSYEKL. The CDR3 region has the DNA TGCGCCAGCAGCCCCCTGGGGGCGGCTTACACCGGGGAGCTGTTTTTT. Protein sequence: CASSPLGAAYTGELFF.

As regards this clonotype: This clone may be a read error of a much larger clone one base away. The CDR3 does not end in the conserved phenylalanine or tryptophan, so this is likely a read error. The V call is TRBV7-9, the J call TRBJ2-2, with 8 bases aligning to TRBD1. Trimming took 7 bases from V and 1 from J; bases not matched to a gene: 14. Germline CDR1 is SEHNR and CDR2 is FQNEAQ (reference sequence). CDR3 length equals 18 residues. CDR3 sequence: CASIPRQGTALNTGELFS. CDR3 DNA sequence: TGTGCCAGCATCCCGAGACAGGGGACGGCCTTGAACACCGGGGAGCTGTTTTCT.

In this sample, this clonotype turned up a few times. V and J are TRBV7-8 and TRBJ2-1; 7 bases map to TRBD2. The J segment lost 0 bases and the V segment lost 1 base, leaving 6 bases of the junction unmatched. CDR3 length: 17 amino acids. Germline V gene sequence: CDR1 SGHVS, CDR2 FQNEAQ. CDR3 region: CASSLVGRGSSYNEQFF. The CDR3 DNA sequence: TGTGCCAGCAGCTTAGTCGGGCGGGGGAGCTCCTACAATGAGCAGTTCTTC.

This clonotype was recorded at least ten times. The V and J genes are TRBV20-1 and TRBJ2-2; TRBD2 is a possible D gene (5 bases). CDR3 size: 14 residues. V was pared by 0 bases and J by 6 bases, with 11 bases between. Germline CDR1 and CDR2: DFQATT and SNEGSKA (reference sequence). CDR3 DNA: TGCAGTGCTAGAGAAACGGGGAGTCCCGGGGAGCTGTTTTTT. Translation: CSARETGSPGELFF.

This clonotype turned up a few times. The chain joins TRBV6-1 to TRBJ1-2; 7 positions match TRBD1. CDR1 MNHNS and CDR2 SASEGT come from the germline V gene. The CDR3 spans 12 residues. J was trimmed by 4 bases and V by 10 bases; bases with no gene match: 6. CDR3 region: CATSGTVYGYTF. CDR3 nucleotides: TGTGCCACCTCCGGGACAGTCTATGGCTACACCTTC.